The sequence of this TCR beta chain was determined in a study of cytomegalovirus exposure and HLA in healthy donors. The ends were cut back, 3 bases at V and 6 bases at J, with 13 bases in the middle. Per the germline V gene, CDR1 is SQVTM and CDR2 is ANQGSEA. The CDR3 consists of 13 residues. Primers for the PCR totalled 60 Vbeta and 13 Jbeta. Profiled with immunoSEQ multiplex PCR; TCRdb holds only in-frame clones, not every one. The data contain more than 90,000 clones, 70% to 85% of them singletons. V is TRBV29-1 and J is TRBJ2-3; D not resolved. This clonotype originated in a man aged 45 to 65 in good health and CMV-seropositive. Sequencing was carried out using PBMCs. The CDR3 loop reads CSVEVPNGDTQYF. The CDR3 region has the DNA TGCAGCGTTGAGGTCCCTAACGGGGATACGCAGTATTTT.